The source of this T cell receptor beta chain is a study of shared clonotypes between healthy human individuals (TCRdb year 2020). For context, the study as a whole: The cohort included three men and two women between 18 and 49 years of age. For each donor, three plates each were used for CD4 naive and CD4 memory, two plates were used for CD8 naive, and one plate was used for CD8 memory. Blood TCR repertoires of about five healthy adults were deeply sequenced to estimate repertoire size and the extent of clonotype sharing between individuals. Libraries were prepared and TCR repertoires were sequenced by different laboratories using diverse techniques, in order to increase sequencing depth and limit assay-specific biases. Leukapheresis yielded between about 0.94 and 9 billion PBMCs per donor. The investigation overall reported the following: The genetic and exposure-history diversity represented was limited by the small number of donors. Sampling was restricted to blood, and TCR repertoires in tissues likely differ from the TCR repertoires found in blood. Across four donors, roughly 5.1% of naive CD4, over 3% of naive CD8, 2% to 2.5% of memory CD4, and roughly 0.41% of memory CD8 clonotypes were shared. Estimated clonotype richness was generally larger for naive than for memory subsets. Rarefaction of sorted-subset datasets indicated incomplete sequencing despite the large sequencing depth. Compared with non-shared clonotypes, clonotypes shared by all four sorted-subset donors had higher generation probabilities. Pairwise subsampling indicated that sequencing depth was expected to affect the degree of clonotype sharing among donors.

CDR1 and CDR2, per the germline V gene (reference sequence), are SGHNT and YYREEE. The junction carries 11 bases between V and J, which are trimmed by 4 bases and 0 bases respectively. From cysteine to phenylalanine, the CDR3 is 14 amino acids long. Kept here is only the CDR3 DNA, which spans 42 bases and is read in frame from base 1. Note on this clone: Its antigen is currently not known. Qualities for individual bases were not recorded, and no much larger clone is one base off.

Healthy HIV-negative adults with no recently reported acute infections or vaccinations were included as donors. Every donor was a Caucasian adult residing in Nashville, Tennessee, USA. CD4+ T cells were enriched by magnetic negative selection; naive cells were then positively selected on CD45RA, and the negative fraction formed the memory subset. After blood collection by leukapheresis, PBMCs were isolated using Ficoll-Histopaque density gradient centrifugation and then cryopreserved in the vapor phase of liquid nitrogen. Analytical flow cytometry was used to check the purity and quantity of each magnetically sorted T cell population. Each sorted fraction had its genomic DNA isolated and then quantified by UV absorbance on a Nanodrop 2000c. Using the deep immunoSEQ assay, TCR CDR3 regions were amplified from genomic DNA by multiplex PCR. For each cell subset, the extracted genomic DNA was distributed evenly across all wells of several immunoSEQ 96-well plates, and each plate served as one replicate. For sorted subsets, each replicate PCR was loaded with 150 to 250 ng genomic DNA, equivalent to about 30,000 T cell genomes. Purified libraries were quantified with a Qubit 3.0 fluorometer, sized on a Bioanalyzer 2100, and re-quantified with the KAPA Library Quantification kit. A separate single-read 150-cycle Illumina NextSeq 550 flow cell was used to sequence each immunoSEQ 96-well plate. The paper's data handling went like this. Because the immunoSEQ output held only junctional sequences and lacked quality scores, the filtering could not match the filtering applied to full-length reads. To assign V/J genes and CDR3, sequences were annotated against IMGT germline references using PyIR, a Python wrapper for IgBLAST v1.9. Reads with weak V/J assignments (E-value above 1e-6), missing CDR3, stop codons, out-of-frame junctions, or ambiguous translated residues were removed. V3J clonotypes were defined as sequences sharing the same inferred V gene, J gene, and CDR3 amino acid sequence. Percentage overlap between repertoires was computed as shared unique clonotypes divided by the size of the smaller repertoire. Three approaches were used to assess repertoire richness: RTK rarefaction, the Chao1 estimator, and Recon v2.1 estimates of unobserved clonotypes. For all TCRbeta clonotypes obtained by the gDNA method from several donors, generation probabilities were computed with OLGA. Here the immuneACCESS table is served through TCRdb, limited to in-frame sequences with V and J called. Missing clones are a known gap in these copies; in checked studies unresolved V genes cover under half, and the rest lacks a known reason. D and trimming were read from the DNA, whereas the V and J calls and clone size are those reported in that table. The sample table contains some 2.3 million clones; only one count was recorded for approximately 93% of them. Roughly 0.36% of the sample comes from the top ten.

The V and J segments used are TRBV5-4 and TRBJ2-7; the D gene identity is not certain. Sequenced sample: naive CD4+ T cells from PBMCs. The cell subset or site label, read with the paper, signifies: CD45RA+ positively selected. This receptor was taken from a man aged 18 to 35 in good health. Some clones in this sample may be carry-over from other donors' samples. The CDR3 reads as follows: CASSAPSSSYEQYF. The nucleotide sequence reads TGTGCCAGCAGCGCCCCTTCCTCCTCCTACGAGCAGTACTTC.